The entry below describes one TCR beta chain. The antigen is unknown. The data originate from a study of PD-1 blockade in classical Hodgkin lymphoma. Study-level results: The causes of the repertoire differences, possibly disease activity or prior therapy, remain undefined.

There are 13 residues in the CDR3. V lost 6 bases, J lost 6 bases, and 12 bases lay in between. Germline V CDR1 and CDR2: SNHLY, FYNNEI. Patients all relapsed after autologous stem cell transplantation, and there was variation in brentuximab vedotin exposure. Some clones are missing from TCRdb's copy, which holds only in-frame ones; the method was immunoSEQ multiplex PCR. The sample includes over 20,000 clones, around 80% seen only once; the top ten take roughly 40%. The TCR originated in a human donor with classical Hodgkin lymphoma. The specimen comprised peripheral blood mononuclear cells (PBMCs), sampled before the second cycle of nivolumab. The V gene is TRBV2, the J gene TRBJ1-5; TRBD1 is a possible D gene (6 bases). The CDR3 loop is CASRFTGLQPQHF. Written as DNA, the CDR3 is TGTGCCAGCAGATTTACAGGGCTTCAGCCCCAGCATTTT.